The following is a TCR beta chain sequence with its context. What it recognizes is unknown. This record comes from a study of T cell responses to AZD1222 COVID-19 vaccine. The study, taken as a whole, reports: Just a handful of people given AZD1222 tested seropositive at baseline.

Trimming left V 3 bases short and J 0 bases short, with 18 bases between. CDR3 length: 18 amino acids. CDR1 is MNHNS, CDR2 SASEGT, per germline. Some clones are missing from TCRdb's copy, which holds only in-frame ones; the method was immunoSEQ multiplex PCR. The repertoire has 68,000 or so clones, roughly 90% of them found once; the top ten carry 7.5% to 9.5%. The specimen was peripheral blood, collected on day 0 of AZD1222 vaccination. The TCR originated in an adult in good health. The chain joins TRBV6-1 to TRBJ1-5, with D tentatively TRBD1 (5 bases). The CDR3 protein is CASSERGKGFLSNQPQHF. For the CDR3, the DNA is TGTGCCAGCAGTGAGAGAGGGAAGGGGTTCCTTAGCAATCAGCCCCAGCATTTT.